Listed below are T cell receptor beta chains from one sample, sequenced in a study of graft-versus-host responses after intestinal transplantation. Only in-frame clones appear in the TCRdb table, and some are missing; sequencing was by immunoSEQ multiplex PCR. The sample carries tens of thousands of clones, around 96% recorded once. These receptors' targets are unknown. Here the sequenced sample was unstimulated CD8+ T cells sorted from spleen or lymph node cells, taken before transplant. Every receptor here comes from a human donor who was the organ donor for an intestinal transplant. CDR3s include the opening cysteine and the closing phenylalanine or tryptophan. The order of the fields is J gene, V gene, D gene, clone size, CDR3 protein, CDR3 DNA. D genes are given only for firm matches. The size entry is marked missing in some rows and otherwise reads once, few, many or a size class.

TRBJ2-2 | TRBV19 | . | . | CASSTIGELFF | TGTGCCAGTAGTACAATCGGGGAGCTGTTTTTT
TRBJ1-1 | TRBV10-3 | . | . | CAISEVQGPENTEAFF | TGTGCCATCAGTGAGGTGCAGGGGCCGGAGAACACTGAAGCTTTCTTT
TRBJ1-2 | TRBV2 | TRBD1 | . | CASRGTGGYGYTF | TGTGCCAGCAGGGGGACAGGGGGCTATGGCTACACCTTC
TRBJ1-5 | TRBV9 | . | . | CASSASLAQPQHF | TGTGCCAGCAGCGCCTCTTTGGCTCAGCCCCAGCATTTT
TRBJ1-1 | TRBV4-1 | TRBD1 | . | CASSLRDRGNEAFF | TGCGCCAGCAGCTTGAGGGACAGGGGGAATGAAGCTTTCTTT
TRBJ2-5 | TRBV7-6 | . | . | CASSLEGGAGAVETQYF | TGTGCCAGCAGCTTAGAGGGGGGCGCGGGGGCAGTCGAGACCCAGTACTTC
TRBJ2-7 | TRBV27 | TRBD1 | . | CASSSSVGQVGYEQYF | TGTGCCAGCAGTTCGTCCGTGGGACAGGTCGGTTACGAGCAGTACTTC
TRBJ2-7 | TRBV5-1 | . | . | CASRSDVRGSYEQYF | TGCGCCAGCAGATCAGACGTCAGAGGATCCTACGAGCAGTACTTC
TRBJ2-7 | TRBV9 | TRBD1 | . | CASSVGQVDYEQYF | TGTGCCAGCAGCGTGGGACAGGTCGACTACGAGCAGTACTTC
TRBJ2-3 | TRBV27 | . | . | CASSLDTDTQYF | TGTGCCAGCAGTTTAGATACAGATACGCAGTATTTT
TRBJ2-1 | TRBV28 | . | . | CASSFRGRDEQFF | TGTGCCAGCAGTTTTCGGGGTCGCGATGAGCAGTTCTTC
TRBJ2-1 | TRBV14 | . | . | CASSQDPGEQFF | TGTGCCAGCAGCCAAGATCCCGGGGAGCAGTTCTTC
TRBJ2-3 | TRBV15 | . | . | CATYNQGKSTDTQYF | TGTGCCACCTACAACCAGGGGAAGAGCACAGATACGCAGTATTTT
TRBJ1-6 | TRBV27 | . | . | CASSYLFSRDGYNSPLHF | TGTGCCAGCAGTTATTTATTCTCAAGGGACGGGTATAATTCACCCCTCCACTTT
TRBJ1-2 | TRBV19 | . | . | CASRPHGESDGYTF | TGTGCCAGTCGACCTCATGGTGAGTCGGATGGCTACACCTTC
TRBJ2-1 | TRBV7-3 | . | . | CASSLGGDRPIF | TGTGCCAGCAGCTTAGGAGGGGACCGACCAATCTTC
TRBJ1-6 | TRBV4-3 | . | . | CASSQGATGSPLHF | TGCGCCAGCAGCCAAGGTGCAACGGGATCACCCCTCCACTTT
TRBJ2-5 | TRBV27 | . | . | CASSFLDRQETQYF | TGTGCCAGCAGTTTCTTGGACAGACAAGAGACCCAGTACTTC
TRBJ1-2 | TRBV28 | . | . | CASRDSYSNYGYTF | TGTGCCAGCAGGGACAGCTACTCCAACTATGGCTACACCTTC
TRBJ2-7 | TRBV13 | . | . | CASSWGTPTYEQYF | TGTGCCAGCAGCTGGGGGACTCCTACCTACGAGCAGTACTTC
TRBJ2-2 | TRBV19 | . | few | CASSIRGTGELFF | TGTGCCAGTAGTATACGGGGCACCGGGGAGCTGTTTTTT
TRBJ1-2 | TRBV7-2 | TRBD1 | . | CASQIGTGVGGYTF | TGTGCCAGCCAGATAGGGACAGGGGTCGGTGGCTACACCTTC
TRBJ1-2 | TRBV6-1 | . | once | CASRAELYNYGYTF | TGTGCCAGCAGGGCGGAGCTTTATAACTATGGCTACACCTTC
TRBJ1-1 | TRBV28 | . | . | CASSPTVNTEAFF | TGTGCCAGCAGTCCCACGGTGAACACTGAAGCTTTCTTT
TRBJ1-5 | TRBV6-6 | . | . | CASSLQGFNQPQHF | TGTGCCAGCAGTTTACAGGGATTTAATCAGCCCCAGCATTTT
TRBJ2-3 | TRBV11-2 | TRBD2 | . | CASSLTSGGSDTQYF | TGTGCCAGCAGCTTAACTAGCGGGGGCTCAGATACGCAGTATTTT
TRBJ1-1 | TRBV21-1 | . | . | CASSKGGQGRNTEAFF | TGTGCCAGCAGCAAAGGGGGGCAGGGACGCAACACTGAAGCTTTCTTT
TRBJ2-5 | TRBV7-9 | TRBD1 | . | CASSHRDRGQETQYF | TGTGCCAGCAGCCACCGGGACAGGGGCCAAGAGACCCAGTACTTC
TRBJ2-7 | TRBV27 | . | . | CASSFSGYEQYF | TGTGCCAGCAGTTTCTCGGGTTACGAGCAGTACTTC
TRBJ2-1 | TRBV11-2 | . | . | CASSHGGYEQFF | TGTGCCAGCAGCCATGGGGGCTATGAGCAGTTCTTC
TRBJ2-7 | TRBV9 | TRBD2 | . | CASSVSSGVAYEQYF | TGTGCCAGCAGCGTTTCTAGCGGGGTGGCCTACGAGCAGTACTTC
TRBJ1-6 | TRBV6-6 | . | . | CASSSTGEISSPLHF | TGTGCCAGCAGTTCCACAGGCGAAATCTCCTCACCCCTCCACTTT
TRBJ1-2 | TRBV2 | . | . | CASSAAPRQVDGYTF | TGTGCCAGCTCCGCCGCTCCACGACAGGTTGATGGCTACACCTTC
TRBJ1-5 | TRBV9 | TRBD1 | . | CASSATGHNQPQHF | TGTGCCAGCAGTGCGACAGGGCACAATCAGCCCCAGCATTTT
TRBJ1-6 | TRBV28 | . | . | CASGKRSYNSPLHF | TGTGCCAGCGGGAAACGCTCCTATAATTCACCCCTCCACTTT
TRBJ1-1 | TRBV2 | TRBD1 | . | CASKKGFISQGDKWTEAFF | TGTGCCAGCAAAAAAGGATTCATTTCACAGGGGGATAAATGGACTGAAGCTTTCTTT
TRBJ1-2 | TRBV28 | . | once | CASSLLRTESNYGYTF | TGTGCCAGCAGTTTACTTCGGACAGAGAGTAACTATGGCTACACCTTC
TRBJ1-1 | TRBV4-2 | TRBD1 | . | CASSQVVTGDTEAFF | TGTGCCAGCAGCCAAGTTGTGACAGGGGACACTGAAGCTTTCTTT
TRBJ1-1 | TRBV2 | TRBD1 | . | CASSVTGFMEAFF | TGTGCCAGCAGTGTGACAGGGTTCATGGAAGCTTTCTTT
TRBJ2-7 | TRBV4-1 | . | . | CASSHKEVSYEQYF | TGCGCCAGCAGCCACAAAGAGGTCTCCTACGAGCAGTACTTC
TRBJ2-5 | TRBV4-2 | . | . | CASSQGGTQYF | TGTGCCAGCAGCCAGGGGGGGACCCAGTACTTC
TRBJ1-1 | TRBV11-2 | . | . | CASSLSDEAFF | TGTGCCAGCAGCTTGAGCGATGAAGCTTTCTTT
TRBJ1-1 | TRBV28 | . | once | CASSFLEGNAEAFF | TGTGCCAGCAGTTTTCTGGAGGGGAACGCTGAAGCTTTCTTT
TRBJ2-1 | TRBV2 | TRBD2 | . | CASRFLAGVYNEQFF | TGTGCCAGCAGGTTCCTAGCGGGGGTGTACAATGAGCAGTTCTTC
TRBJ2-7 | TRBV5-1 | . | once | CASSFRQDGSYEQYF | TGCGCCAGCAGCTTCAGGCAGGATGGCTCCTACGAGCAGTACTTC
TRBJ2-1 | TRBV5-1 | TRBD1 | . | CASSTGTGINEQFF | TGCGCCAGCAGCACCGGGACAGGGATCAATGAGCAGTTCTTC
TRBJ2-7 | TRBV27 | . | . | CASSFAETYEQYF | TGTGCCAGCAGTTTCGCGGAAACCTACGAGCAGTACTTC